The 13 T cell receptor beta chains below all came from one sample that was sequenced in a study of blood T cell repertoires in COVID-19. Measured with immunoSEQ multiplex PCR; TCRdb has only the in-frame clones, and not every one. The table has more than 85,000 clones, roughly nine tenths seen once. Sequenced input: peripheral blood. All receptors derive from an older woman with acute or convalescent COVID-19.

The rearrangement joins TRBV7-9 to TRBJ2-5; D gene uncertain. Germline V gives CDR1 SEHNR, CDR2 FQNEAQ (reference sequence). The V end lost 7 bases, the J end lost 5 bases, and 11 bases lay between the germline ends. This CDR3 spans 12 amino acids. The CDR3 bases are TGTGCCAGCACGACGAGTCGGGAGACCCAGTACTTC. Residues: CASTTSRETQYF.

The chain has TRBV12-3 or TRBV12-4 and TRBJ1-3; D call uncertain. Trimming took 4 bases from V and 4 from J, leaving 8 bases between them. The CDR3 consists of 13 residues. Here the CDR3 reads CASSSRVGNTIYF. CDR3 DNA: TGTGCCAGCAGTTCACGGGTCGGAAACACCATATATTTT.

This chain uses TRBV19 with TRBJ2-3; the match to TRBD2 covers 10 bases. The CDR3 extends over 15 amino acids. The germline CDR1 and CDR2 sequences are LNHDA and SQIVND (reference sequence). The trim removed 6 bases at V and 2 bases at J, leaving 5 bases unmatched. DNA of the CDR3: TGTGCCAGTAGCCTTGGACTAGCGGTCACAGATACGCAGTATTTT. It is translated as CASSLGLAVTDTQYF. The whole variable domain, filled in from reference TRBV19 and TRBJ2-3, reads DGGITQSPKYLFRKEGQNVTLSCEQNLNHDAMYWYRQDPGQGLRLIYYSQIVNDFQKGDIAEGYSVSREKKESFPLTVTSAQKNPTAFYLCASSLGLAVTDTQYFGPGTRLTVL.

The chain links TRBV15 to TRBJ1-1; the D gene is possibly TRBD1 (5 bases). Germline CDR1 reads LNHNV; CDR2 reads YYDKDF (reference sequence). With 2 bases removed from V and 2 bases from J, the gap between germline ends came to 21 bases. The CDR3 extends over 18 amino acids. DNA of the CDR3: TGTGCCACCAGCAGAACCGACAGTCAAGATTACAGAAACACTGAAGCTTTCTTT. Translated: CATSRTDSQDYRNTEAFF.

The chain links TRBV5-8 to TRBJ2-7; D is uncertain. This CDR3 is built from 13 residues. Germline CDR1 and CDR2: SGHTS and YDEGEE. V was clipped by 0 bases and J by 1 base, with 5 bases between them. The CDR3 spells CASSLVSSYEQYF. CDR3 sequence (DNA): TGTGCCAGCAGCTTGGTTTCGTCCTACGAGCAGTACTTC.

The V gene is TRBV5-1, the J gene TRBJ2-5; 7 bases map to TRBD2. Germline V gives CDR1 SGHRS, CDR2 YFSETQ. Trimming removed 4 bases from V and 1 base from J; junction bases left unmatched: 13. CDR3 length: 17 amino acids. CDR3: CASSHIQGLLRQETQYF. CDR3 DNA: TGCGCCAGCAGCCACATCCAGGGACTACTTCGCCAAGAGACCCAGTACTTC.

The chain recombines TRBV28 with TRBJ1-3; 7 nucleotides agree with TRBD1. Germline V gene lookup returns CDR1 MDHEN and CDR2 SYDVKM. The CDR3 has 17 residues. Losses at the gene ends were 0 bases for V and 0 bases for J; bases not matched to a gene: 5. The CDR3 loop reads CASSLWPGQLSGNTIYF. CDR3 nucleotide sequence: TGTGCCAGCAGTTTATGGCCGGGACAGCTCTCTGGAAACACCATATATTTT.

V is TRBV4-1 and J is TRBJ2-2; 9 nucleotides agree with TRBD1. V lost 1 base, J lost 1 base, and 4 bases stayed unmatched. Looked up from germline, CDR1 is MGHRA and CDR2 is YSYEKL. The length of the CDR3 is 17 residues. The CDR3 coding sequence is TGCGCCAGCAGCCAAGCCGGGACAGGGAAGAACACCGGGGAGCTGTTTTTT. Residues: CASSQAGTGKNTGELFF.

The rearrangement links TRBV10-3 to TRBJ1-5; D is unclear. CDR1 and CDR2 (germline): ENHRY, SYGVKD. Between the trimmed V and J ends, which lost 5 bases and 0 bases, there was a span of 8 bases. This CDR3 is built from 14 residues. CDR3 sequence: CAISITNSNQPQHF. The CDR3 DNA reads TGTGCCATCAGTATTACAAATAGCAATCAGCCCCAGCATTTT.

The chain joins TRBV7-9 to TRBJ1-6; possible D gene TRBD1, 5 bases. This CDR3 spans 14 amino acids. Germline CDR1 is SEHNR and CDR2 is FQNEAQ (reference sequence). With 10 bases removed from V and 6 bases from J, the gap between germline ends came to 16 bases. The CDR3: CATDLGAFNSPLHF. CDR3 DNA: TGTGCCACTGACCTTGGGGCTTTTAATTCACCCCTCCACTTT.

The chain employs TRBV18 and TRBJ2-5; D is possibly TRBD1 (6 bases). The germline V gene has CDR1 KGHSH and CDR2 LQKENI. The CDR3 spans 12 residues. V shed 3 bases and J shed 5 bases, with 7 bases lying between them. The CDR3 bases are TGTGCCAGCTCACCCCAGGGGGAGACCCAGTACTTC. Translating it yields CASSPQGETQYF.

The V call is TRBV5-1, the J call TRBJ2-2; D might be TRBD1 (5 bases). This CDR3 is built from 13 residues. CDR1 and CDR2 from the germline V gene are SGHRS and YFSETQ. The V end lost 2 bases, the J end lost 4 bases, and 6 bases lay between the germline ends. The DNA for the CDR3 is TGCGCCAGCAGCTTAGGGGTCACCGGGGAGCTGTTTTTT. Translated, it gives CASSLGVTGELFF.

The rearrangement joins TRBV29-1 to TRBJ1-2; perhaps TRBD1 as D (6 bases). CDR3 length: 13 residues. Looked up from germline, CDR1 is SQVTM and CDR2 is ANQGSEA. Trimming took 6 bases from V and 2 from J, leaving 13 bases between them. The CDR3, as DNA: TGCAGCGTGTCACAAGACAGGAACTATGGCTACACCTTC. It specifies CSVSQDRNYGYTF.